The clone carrying this TCR beta chain was picked up many times. There are 13 residues in the CDR3. Germline assignment: CDR1 DFQATT and CDR2 SNEGSKA (reference sequence). Trimming took off 2 bases at V and 6 bases at J, with 11 bases between the two ends. A second about 7 to 12 cycle PCR used barcoded and J-beta primers. A 12-random-nucleotide template-switch adaptor tagged each cDNA molecule. TCRdb re-called the 5' RACE reads through MiXCR, storing one row per CDR3 protein. Of about 670,000 distinct CDR3 sequences detected, approximately 52% appear once; the ten largest clones hold 13%. Peripheral blood from each donor was collected in a volume of ten milliliters. The total RNA that was extracted per sample amounted to at least 5 micrograms. The record originates from a study of blood T cells in healthy people across ages.

The chain carries TRBV20-1 and TRBJ2-1, with D uncertain. The clonotype originates from a woman of 80 years or more in good health. The sequenced sample consisted of blood. This chain's CDR3 is CSARSPPSNEQFF. In nucleotides, the CDR3 is TGCAGTGCTAGATCCCCCCCGTCCAATGAGCAGTTCTTC.